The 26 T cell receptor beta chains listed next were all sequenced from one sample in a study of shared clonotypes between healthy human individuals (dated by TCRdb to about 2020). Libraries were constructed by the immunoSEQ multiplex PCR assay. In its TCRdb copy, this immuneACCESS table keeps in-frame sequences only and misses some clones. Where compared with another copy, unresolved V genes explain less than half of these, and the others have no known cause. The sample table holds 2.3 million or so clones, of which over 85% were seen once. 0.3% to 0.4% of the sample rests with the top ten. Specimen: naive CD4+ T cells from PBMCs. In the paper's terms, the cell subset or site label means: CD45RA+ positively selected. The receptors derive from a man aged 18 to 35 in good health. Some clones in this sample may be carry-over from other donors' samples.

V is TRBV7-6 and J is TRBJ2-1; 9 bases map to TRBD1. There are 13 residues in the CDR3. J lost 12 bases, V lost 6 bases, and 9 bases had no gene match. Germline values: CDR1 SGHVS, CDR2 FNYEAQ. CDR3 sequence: CASRPTGGARQFF. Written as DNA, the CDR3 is TGTGCCAGCAGACCCACAGGGGGCGCCAGGCAGTTCTTC.

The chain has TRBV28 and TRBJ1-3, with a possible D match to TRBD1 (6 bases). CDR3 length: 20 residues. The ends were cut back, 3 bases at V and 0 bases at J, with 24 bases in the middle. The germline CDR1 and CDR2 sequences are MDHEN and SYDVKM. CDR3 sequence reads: CASSFLLEPGQTYSGNTIYF. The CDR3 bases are TGTGCCAGCAGTTTCCTACTAGAACCCGGACAGACATACTCTGGAAACACCATATATTTT.

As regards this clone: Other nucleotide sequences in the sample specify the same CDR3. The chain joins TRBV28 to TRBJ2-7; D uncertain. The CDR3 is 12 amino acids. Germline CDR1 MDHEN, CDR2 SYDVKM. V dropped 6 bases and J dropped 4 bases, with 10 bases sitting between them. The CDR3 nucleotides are TGTGCCAGCAGCCAAGTCGGATACGAGCAGTACTTC. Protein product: CASSQVGYEQYF. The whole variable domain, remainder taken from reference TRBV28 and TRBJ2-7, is DVKVTQSSRYLVKRTGEKVFLECVQDMDHENMFWYRQDPGLGLRLIYFSYDVKMKEKGDIPEGYSVSREKKERFSLILESASTNQTSMYLCASSQVGYEQYFGPGTRLTVT.

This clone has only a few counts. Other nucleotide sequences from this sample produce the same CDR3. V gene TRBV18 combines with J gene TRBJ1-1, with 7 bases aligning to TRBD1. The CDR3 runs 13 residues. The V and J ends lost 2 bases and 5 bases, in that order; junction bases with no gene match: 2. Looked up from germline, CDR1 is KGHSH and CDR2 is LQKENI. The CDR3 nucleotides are TGTGCCAGCTCACCAAACAGGGGAACTGAAGCTTTCTTT. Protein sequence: CASSPNRGTEAFF.

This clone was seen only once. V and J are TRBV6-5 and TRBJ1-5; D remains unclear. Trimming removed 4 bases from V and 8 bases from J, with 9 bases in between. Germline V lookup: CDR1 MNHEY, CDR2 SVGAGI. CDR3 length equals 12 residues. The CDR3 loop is CASSSGWEPQHF. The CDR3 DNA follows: TGTGCCAGCAGTTCCGGGTGGGAGCCCCAGCATTTT.

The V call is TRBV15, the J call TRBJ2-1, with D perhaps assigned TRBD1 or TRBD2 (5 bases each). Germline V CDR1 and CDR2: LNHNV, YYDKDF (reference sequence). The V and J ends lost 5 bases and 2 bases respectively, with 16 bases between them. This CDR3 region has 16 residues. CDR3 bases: TGTGCCACCAGCTCCCGGGACCCTTATCCCTACAATGAGCAGTTCTTC. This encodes CATSSRDPYPYNEQFF.

Here the CDR3 reads CASRRNIQYF. CDR3 bases: TGTGCCAGCAGGAGGAACATTCAGTACTTC. The genes are TRBV5-8 and TRBJ2-4, with D unclear. Trimming left V 5 bases short and J 7 bases short, with 4 bases between. Per germline, CDR1 SGHTS and CDR2 YDEGEE. The CDR3 spans 10 residues. Full variable domain (missing parts from reference TRBV5-8 and TRBJ2-4): EAGVTQSPTHLIKTRGQQATLRCSPISGHTSVYWYQQALGLGLQFLLWYDEGEERNRGNFPPRFSGRQFPNYSSELNVNALELEDSALYLCASRRNIQYFGAGTRLSVL.

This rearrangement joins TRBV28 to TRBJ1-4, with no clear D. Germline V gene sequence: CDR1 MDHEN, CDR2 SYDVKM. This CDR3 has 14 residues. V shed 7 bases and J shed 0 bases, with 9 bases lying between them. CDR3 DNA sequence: TGTGCCAGCACCAGGTTTGCAACTAATGAAAAACTGTTTTTT. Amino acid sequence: CASTRFATNEKLFF.

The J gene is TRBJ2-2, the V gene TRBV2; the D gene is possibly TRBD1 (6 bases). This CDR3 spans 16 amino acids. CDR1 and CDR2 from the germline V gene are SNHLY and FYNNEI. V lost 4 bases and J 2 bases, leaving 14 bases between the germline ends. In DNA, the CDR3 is TGTGCCAGCAGTGCCCAAGGACAGATTAACACCGGGGAGCTGTTTTTT. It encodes CASSAQGQINTGELFF.

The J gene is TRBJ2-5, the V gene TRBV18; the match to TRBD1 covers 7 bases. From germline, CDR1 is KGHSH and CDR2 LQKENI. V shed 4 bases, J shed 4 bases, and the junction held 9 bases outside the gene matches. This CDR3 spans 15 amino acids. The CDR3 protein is CASSQGAPRGETQYF. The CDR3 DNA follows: TGTGCCAGCTCACAGGGGGCGCCCCGTGGAGAGACCCAGTACTTC.

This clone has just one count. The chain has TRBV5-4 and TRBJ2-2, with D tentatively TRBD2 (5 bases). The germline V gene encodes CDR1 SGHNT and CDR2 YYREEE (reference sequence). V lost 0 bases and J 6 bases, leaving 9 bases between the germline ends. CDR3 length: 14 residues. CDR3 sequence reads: CASSLASFPGELFF. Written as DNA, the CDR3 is TGTGCCAGCAGCTTGGCTAGCTTTCCCGGGGAGCTGTTTTTT. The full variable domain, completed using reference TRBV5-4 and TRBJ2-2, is ETGVTQSPTHLIKTRGQQVTLRCSSQSGHNTVSWYQQALGQGPQFIFQYYREEENGRGNFPPRFSGLQFPNYSSELNVNALELDDSALYLCASSLASFPGELFFGEGSRLTVL.

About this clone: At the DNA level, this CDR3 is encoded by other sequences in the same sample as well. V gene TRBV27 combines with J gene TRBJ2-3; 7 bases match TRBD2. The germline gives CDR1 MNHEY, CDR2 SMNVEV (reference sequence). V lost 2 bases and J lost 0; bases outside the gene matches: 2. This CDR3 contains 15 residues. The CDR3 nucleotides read TGTGCCAGCAGTTTACTAGCGGATAGCACAGATACGCAGTATTTT. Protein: CASSLLADSTDTQYF.

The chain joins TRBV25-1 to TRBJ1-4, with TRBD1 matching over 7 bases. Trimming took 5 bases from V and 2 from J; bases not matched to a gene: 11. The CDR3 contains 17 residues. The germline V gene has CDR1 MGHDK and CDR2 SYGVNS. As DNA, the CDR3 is TGTGCCAGCAGTCCAGAAGTCAGGGGGAGGACTAATGAAAAACTGTTTTTT. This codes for CASSPEVRGRTNEKLFF.

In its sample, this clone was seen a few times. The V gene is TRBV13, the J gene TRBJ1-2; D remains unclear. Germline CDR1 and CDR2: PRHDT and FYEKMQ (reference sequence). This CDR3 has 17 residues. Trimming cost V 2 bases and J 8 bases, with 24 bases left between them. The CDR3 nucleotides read TGTGCCAGCAGCTTAACTCCCCCCCTCGGGGATCTGGGGGGCTACACCTTC. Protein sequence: CASSLTPPLGDLGGYTF.

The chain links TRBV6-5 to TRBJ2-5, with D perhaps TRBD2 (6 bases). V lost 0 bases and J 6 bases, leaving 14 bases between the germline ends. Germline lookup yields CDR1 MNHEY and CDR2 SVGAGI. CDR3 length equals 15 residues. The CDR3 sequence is CASSYSPGERKTQYF. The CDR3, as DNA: TGTGCCAGCAGTTACTCCCCGGGGGAGCGGAAGACCCAGTACTTC.

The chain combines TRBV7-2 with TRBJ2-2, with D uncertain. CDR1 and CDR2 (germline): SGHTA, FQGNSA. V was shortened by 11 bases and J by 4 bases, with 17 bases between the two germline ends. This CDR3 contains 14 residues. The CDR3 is CAAGAERLTGELFF. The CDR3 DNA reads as TGTGCCGCCGGCGCGGAACGCCTCACCGGGGAGCTGTTTTTT.

The CDR3 sequence is CASSPSVPATNEKLFF. The CDR3 nucleotides are TGTGCCAGCTCACCCAGCGTCCCCGCAACTAATGAAAAACTGTTTTTT. The gene calls are TRBV18 and TRBJ1-4; no firm D call. CDR1 KGHSH and CDR2 LQKENI come from the germline V gene. Trimming cost V 3 bases and J 0 bases, with 11 bases left between them. CDR3 length: 16 amino acids.

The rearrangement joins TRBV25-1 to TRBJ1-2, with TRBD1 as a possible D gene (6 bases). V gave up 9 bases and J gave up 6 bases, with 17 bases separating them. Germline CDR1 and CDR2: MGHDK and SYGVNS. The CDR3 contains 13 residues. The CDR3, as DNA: TGTGCCAGGCAGGACAGTGAATGGAATGGCTACACCTTC. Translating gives CARQDSEWNGYTF.

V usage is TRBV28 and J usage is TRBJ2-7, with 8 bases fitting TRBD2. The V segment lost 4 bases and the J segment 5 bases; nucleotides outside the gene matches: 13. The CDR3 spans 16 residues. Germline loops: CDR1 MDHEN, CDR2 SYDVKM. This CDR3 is CASSSPHSGSPHEQYF. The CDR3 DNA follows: TGTGCCAGCAGTTCCCCCCACAGCGGGAGTCCCCACGAGCAGTACTTC.

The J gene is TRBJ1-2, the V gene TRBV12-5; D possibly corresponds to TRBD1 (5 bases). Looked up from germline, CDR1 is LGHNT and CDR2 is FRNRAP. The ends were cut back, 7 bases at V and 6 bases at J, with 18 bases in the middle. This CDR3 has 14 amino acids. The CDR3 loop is CASAKAGTADGYTF. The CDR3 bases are TGTGCTAGTGCCAAAGCCGGGACCGCCGATGGCTACACCTTC.

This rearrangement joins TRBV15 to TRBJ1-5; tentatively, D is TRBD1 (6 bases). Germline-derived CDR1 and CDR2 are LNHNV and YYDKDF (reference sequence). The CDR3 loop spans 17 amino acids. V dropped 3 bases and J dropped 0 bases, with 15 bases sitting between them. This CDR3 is CATSSKSGQPSNQPQHF. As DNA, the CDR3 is TGTGCCACCAGCAGTAAATCAGGACAGCCTAGCAATCAGCCCCAGCATTTT.

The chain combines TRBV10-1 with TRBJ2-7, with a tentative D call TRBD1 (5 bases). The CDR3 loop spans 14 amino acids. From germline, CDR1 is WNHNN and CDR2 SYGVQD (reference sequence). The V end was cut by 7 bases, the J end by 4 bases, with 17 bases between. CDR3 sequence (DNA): TGCGCCAGCACCAATAGGGGCCAACCTTACGAGCAGTACTTC. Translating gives CASTNRGQPYEQYF.

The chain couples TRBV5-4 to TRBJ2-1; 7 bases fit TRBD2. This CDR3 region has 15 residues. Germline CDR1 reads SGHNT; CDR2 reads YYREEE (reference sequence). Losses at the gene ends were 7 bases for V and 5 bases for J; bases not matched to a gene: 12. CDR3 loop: CASRREGGQNNEQFF. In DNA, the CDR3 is TGTGCCAGCCGCAGGGAGGGTGGTCAGAACAATGAGCAGTTCTTC.

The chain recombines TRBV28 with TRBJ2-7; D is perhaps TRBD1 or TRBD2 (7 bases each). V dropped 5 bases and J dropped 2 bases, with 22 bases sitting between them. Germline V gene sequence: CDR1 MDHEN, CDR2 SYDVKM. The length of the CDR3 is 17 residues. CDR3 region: CASSQGGIRDSAYEQYF. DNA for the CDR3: TGTGCCAGCAGTCAGGGGGGGATCCGGGACAGTGCCTACGAGCAGTACTTC.

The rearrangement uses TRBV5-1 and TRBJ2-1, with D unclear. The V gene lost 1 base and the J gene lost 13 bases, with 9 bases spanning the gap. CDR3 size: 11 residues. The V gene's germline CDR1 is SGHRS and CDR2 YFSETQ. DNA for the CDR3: TGCGCCAGCAGCTTGATTGCGGAACAGTTCTTC. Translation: CASSLIAEQFF.

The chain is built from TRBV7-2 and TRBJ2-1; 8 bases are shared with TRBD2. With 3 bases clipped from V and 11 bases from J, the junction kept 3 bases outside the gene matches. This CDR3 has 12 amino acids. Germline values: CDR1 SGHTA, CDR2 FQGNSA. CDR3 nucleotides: TGTGCCAGCAGCTTTGGACTAGCTCAGCAGTTCTTC. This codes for CASSFGLAQQFF.